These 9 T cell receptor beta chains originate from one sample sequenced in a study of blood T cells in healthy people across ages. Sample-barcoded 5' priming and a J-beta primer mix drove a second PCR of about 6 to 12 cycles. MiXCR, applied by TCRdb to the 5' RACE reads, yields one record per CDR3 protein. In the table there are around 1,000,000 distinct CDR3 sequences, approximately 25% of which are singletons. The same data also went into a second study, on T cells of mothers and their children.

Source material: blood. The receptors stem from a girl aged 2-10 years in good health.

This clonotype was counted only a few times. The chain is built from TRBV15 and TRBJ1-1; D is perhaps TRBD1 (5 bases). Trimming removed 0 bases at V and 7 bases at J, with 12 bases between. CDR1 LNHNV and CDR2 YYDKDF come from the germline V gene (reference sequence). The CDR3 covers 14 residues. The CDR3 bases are TGTGCCACCAGCAGAGATCCAGGGCAGGGTGAAGCTTTCTTT. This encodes CATSRDPGQGEAFF.

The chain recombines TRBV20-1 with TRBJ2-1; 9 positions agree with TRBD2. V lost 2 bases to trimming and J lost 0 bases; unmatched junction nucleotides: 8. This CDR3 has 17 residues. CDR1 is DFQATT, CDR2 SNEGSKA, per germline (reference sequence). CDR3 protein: CSARPASGIDSYNEQFF. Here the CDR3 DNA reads TGCAGTGCTAGACCGGCTAGCGGGATCGACTCCTACAATGAGCAGTTCTTC.

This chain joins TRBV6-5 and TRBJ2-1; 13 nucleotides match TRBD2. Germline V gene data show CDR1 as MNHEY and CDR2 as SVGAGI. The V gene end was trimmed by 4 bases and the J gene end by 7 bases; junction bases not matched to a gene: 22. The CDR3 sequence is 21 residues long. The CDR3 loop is CASSSTGTGLAGVFGRNEQFF. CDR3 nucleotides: TGTGCCAGCAGTTCCACCGGGACAGGACTAGCGGGAGTCTTTGGGCGTAATGAGCAGTTCTTC.

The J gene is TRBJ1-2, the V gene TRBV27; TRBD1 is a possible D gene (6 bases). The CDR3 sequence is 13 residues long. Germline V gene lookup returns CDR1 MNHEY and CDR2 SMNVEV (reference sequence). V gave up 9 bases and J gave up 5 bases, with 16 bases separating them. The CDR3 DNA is TGTGCCAGTAGACAGGACAGATTTTATGGCTACACCTTC. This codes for CASRQDRFYGYTF.

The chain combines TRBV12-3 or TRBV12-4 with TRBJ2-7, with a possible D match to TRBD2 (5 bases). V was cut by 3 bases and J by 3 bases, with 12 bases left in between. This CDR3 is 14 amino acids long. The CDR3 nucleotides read TGTGCCAGCAGTTTGTGGGGAGACGACTACGAGCAGTACTTC. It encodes CASSLWGDDYEQYF.

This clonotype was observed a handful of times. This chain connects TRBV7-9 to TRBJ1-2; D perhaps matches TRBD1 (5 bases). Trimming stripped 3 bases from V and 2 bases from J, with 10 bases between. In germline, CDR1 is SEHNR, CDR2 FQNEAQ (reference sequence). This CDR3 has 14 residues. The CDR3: CASSFGAANYGYTF. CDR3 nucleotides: TGTGCCAGCAGCTTCGGGGCGGCAAACTATGGCTACACCTTC.

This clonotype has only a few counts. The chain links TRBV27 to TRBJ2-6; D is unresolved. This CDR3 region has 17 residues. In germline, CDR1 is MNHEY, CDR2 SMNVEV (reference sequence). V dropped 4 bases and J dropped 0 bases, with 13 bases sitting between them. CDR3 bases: TGTGCCAGCAGTTCTACCCTGACCTTCTCTGGGGCCAACGTCCTGACTTTC. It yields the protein CASSSTLTFSGANVLTF.

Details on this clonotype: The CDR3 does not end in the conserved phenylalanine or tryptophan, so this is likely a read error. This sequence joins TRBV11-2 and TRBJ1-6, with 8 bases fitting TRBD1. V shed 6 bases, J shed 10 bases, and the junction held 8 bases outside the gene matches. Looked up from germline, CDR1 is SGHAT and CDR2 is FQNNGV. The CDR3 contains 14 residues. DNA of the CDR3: TGTGCCAGCAGTCTCGGACAGGGTCGATCACCCCTCCACTCT. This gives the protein CASSLGQGRSPLHS.

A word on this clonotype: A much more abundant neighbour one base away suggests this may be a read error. Written as DNA, the CDR3 is TGTGCCGGCAGTGAAGAGACCCAGTACTTC. This encodes CAGSEETQYF. V and J are TRBV25-1 and TRBJ2-5; D gene ambiguous. Per the germline V gene, CDR1 is MGHDK and CDR2 is SYGVNS. The CDR3 consists of 10 residues.